The T cell receptor beta chain under discussion was sequenced for a study of T cell repertoires in cytomegalovirus infection. Study-level information: Signatures in public TCR beta sequences pointed to both CMV infection and matching HLA type. Study-level points and caveats: HLA-C-restricted CMV clonotypes gave the most frequent clonotype in two of eight donors. Using cumulative public TCR beta family frequency, the authors identified those who carried CMV together with the relevant HLA.

This clonotype was observed a few times. Its antigen is undetermined. One entry per CDR3 protein, called by TCRdb with MiXCR from the reads. The sample has 350,000 to 450,000 distinct CDR3 sequences, around 18% seen once; the top ten hold around 8.6%. This CDR3 has 15 residues. Germline V gives CDR1 MNHEY, CDR2 SMNVEV (reference sequence). Trimming took off 6 bases at V and 0 bases at J, with 15 bases between the two ends. This sequence originates from a human donor in good health (CMV status not recorded). Some clones in this sample may be carry-over from other donors' samples. The sample taken for sequencing was PBMCs. The rearrangement links TRBV27 to TRBJ2-7; D is unresolved. CDR3 amino acids: CASSPRVVSSYEQYF. The CDR3 DNA is TGTGCCAGCAGCCCAAGGGTGGTGAGCTCCTACGAGCAGTACTTC.